Following are 5 T cell receptor beta chains from one sample sequenced in a study of CD8 T cells in Susac syndrome. Random hexamers were used to reverse transcribe roughly 0.5 to 1 ug of RNA. TCRdb reprocessed the immunoSEQ multiplex PCR reads via MiXCR and lists one record per CDR3 protein. The table has about 400,000 distinct CDR3 sequences, 75% to 90% seen once. The sequenced material came from CD8+ T cells from PBMCs. Receptors were obtained from a human donor with multiple sclerosis.

The CDR3 DNA follows: TGTGCTAGTGGTTTCACCCCGACCCTAGGGGCCTACGAGCAGTACTTC. Translating gives CASGFTPTLGAYEQYF. The rearrangement joins TRBV12-5 to TRBJ2-7, with D perhaps TRBD1 (5 bases). The CDR3 spans 16 residues. The V gene's germline CDR1 is LGHNT and CDR2 FRNRAP. The V gene lost 3 bases and the J gene lost 2 bases, with 17 bases spanning the gap. Complete variable domain (other parts from reference TRBV12-5 and TRBJ2-7): DARVTQTPRHKVTEMGQEVTMRCQPILGHNTVFWYRQTMMQGLELLAYFRNRAPLDDSGMPKDRFSAEMPDATLATLKIQPSEPRDSAVYFCASGFTPTLGAYEQYFGPGTRLTVT.

This rearrangement joins TRBV4-1 to TRBJ1-1, with D possibly being TRBD1 (5 bases). Trimming cost V 0 bases and J 3 bases, with 11 bases left between them. Germline values: CDR1 MGHRA, CDR2 YSYEKL. The CDR3 consists of 15 residues. CDR3 residues: CASSQDAGFDTEAFF. CDR3 sequence (DNA): TGCGCCAGCAGCCAAGATGCAGGGTTCGACACTGAAGCTTTCTTT.

This chain links TRBV3-1 with TRBJ1-2; 7 nucleotides match TRBD1. Germline CDR1 is LGHDT and CDR2 is YNNKEL (reference sequence). After removal of 4 bases from V and 4 bases from J, the junction contained 3 bases not matched to a gene. This CDR3 has 13 amino acids. The CDR3 nucleotides are TGTGCCAGCAGCCTCTGGGACAGCTATGGCTACACCTTC. Translated: CASSLWDSYGYTF.

The chain uses TRBV28 and TRBJ2-3; D is uncertain. The length of the CDR3 is 17 residues. Deletions cut 1 base from V and 0 bases from J, with 14 bases between. Germline loops: CDR1 MDHEN, CDR2 SYDVKM. CDR3 in DNA: TGTGCCAGCAGTTTATTAGGGCCTTCCTCTAGCACAGATACGCAGTATTTT. Protein product: CASSLLGPSSSTDTQYF.

This chain joins TRBV4-1 and TRBJ2-1; 8 bases line up with TRBD2. J gave up 6 bases and V 2 bases, and 3 bases lay outside the gene matches. The CDR3 is 14 amino acids. Germline lookup yields CDR1 MGHRA and CDR2 YSYEKL. The CDR3 nucleotides read TGCGCCAGCAGCCAAACGGGGGGGGGCAATGAGCAGTTCTTC. It yields the protein CASSQTGGGNEQFF.